This T cell receptor beta chain was found in a study of shared clonotypes between healthy human individuals. Turning to the study itself: Three plates were used per donor for CD4 naive, three for CD4 memory, two for CD8 naive and one for CD8 memory.

Whole-study results and caveats: Read depth was anticipated to influence clonotype sharing among donors. Researchers found naive subsets generally carried larger estimated richness than memory subsets.

In regard to this clone: Its matching antigen is unknown.

V was cut by 5 bases and J by 9 bases, with 20 bases left in between. The CDR3 is 15 amino acids. CDR1 is MNHEY and CDR2 is SMNVEV in the germline V gene (reference sequence). An approximately 210 ng quantity of DNA, roughly 29,000 T cell genomes, went into the sorted-subset replicate PCRs. TCRdb's copy holds only in-frame clones and misses some; the assay was immunoSEQ multiplex PCR. The data hold about 990,000 clones, with about four fifths observed a single time. The TCR originated in a young man in good health. Some clones in this sample may be carry-over from other donors' samples. Sequencing was carried out using memory CD4+ T cells from PBMCs. The subset: CD45RA-negative fraction. This chain joins TRBV27 and TRBJ2-1; D is perhaps TRBD2 (7 bases). Here the CDR3 reads CASSQKGTGGGEQFF. In DNA, the CDR3 is TGTGCCAGCAGTCAGAAAGGGACGGGGGGCGGTGAGCAGTTCTTC.